The sequence of this TCR beta chain was determined in a study of identical twins. Overall study results and limits: The presence of invariant MAIT and iNKT cells could partly confound analyses of zero-insertion sequences. Weaker excess twin sharing was seen among beta out-of-frame sequences.

This clonotype has just a few counts. What it recognizes is unknown. TCRdb reprocessed the 5' RACE reads with MiXCR, giving one entry per CDR3 protein. The sample shows hundreds of thousands of distinct CDR3 sequences, roughly 9.4% of them seen only once. The CDR3 consists of 15 residues. With 1 base clipped from V and 3 bases from J, the junction kept 4 bases outside the gene matches. Germline CDR1 DFQATT, CDR2 SNEGSKA (reference sequence). This clonotype was sampled from a woman between 18 and 29 years old in good health. V is TRBV20-1 and J is TRBJ2-3, with 10 positions matching TRBD1. Specimen: memory (CD45RO+) T cells sorted from blood. The CDR3 bases are TGCAGTGCTAGAGGAGGGGACAGGGGAACAGATACGCAGTATTTT. This sequence encodes CSARGGDRGTDTQYF.